This is a list of T cell receptor beta chains from one sample in a study of response to subunit inactivated influenza vaccine. TCRdb re-derived calls from the RT-PCR reads in MiXCR, one entry per CDR3 protein. This table holds around 530,000 distinct CDR3 sequences, roughly 12% found once. The sequencing used PBMCs from blood, collected on the day of vaccination. The receptors were gathered from a man in his fifties or sixties who received an inactivated influenza vaccine. CDR3s include the opening cysteine and the closing phenylalanine or tryptophan. The D gene is left open where the match is weak. Part of the rows lack a size; the others show once, few, many or a class for expanded clones.

V gene	J gene	clone size	D gene	CDR3 DNA	CDR3 protein
TRBV4-3	TRBJ2-7	many	-	TGCGCCAGCAGCCAAGTTGCAGGCGGGGTGGAGCAGTACTTC	CASSQVAGGVEQYF
TRBV7-9	TRBJ1-3	few	-	TGTGCCACGCAGGGGATCGGCTCTGGAAACACCATATATTTT	CATQGIGSGNTIYF
TRBV6-1	TRBJ1-2	-	-	TGTGCCAGCAGTGAACTTAACAGGGACTGGGGCTACACCTTC	CASSELNRDWGYTF
TRBV20-1	TRBJ2-3	many	-	TGCAGTGCTAGGCGCGGGGCTAGCACAGATACGCAGTATTTT	CSARRGASTDTQYF
TRBV5-1	TRBJ2-2	few	-	TGCGCCAGCAGCCCCCCCCCGAAGGGAAGTTCACCTAAGACAACCGGGGAGCTGTTTTTT	CASSPPPKGSSPKTTGELFF
TRBV29-1	TRBJ2-3	-	TRBD1	TGCAGCGTTACCCCGGGACAGGGGTTCACAGATACGCAGTATTTT	CSVTPGQGFTDTQYF
TRBV4-1	TRBJ2-7	many	-	TGCGCCAGCAGCCAAGTGTTCGGCAGGGGCTACGAGCAGTACTTC	CASSQVFGRGYEQYF
TRBV7-2	TRBJ1-6	many	-	TGTGCCAGCAGCCCGCAGCACCCTCCTTTTAATTCACCCCTCCACTTT	CASSPQHPPFNSPLHF
TRBV20-1	TRBJ2-7	-	TRBD2	TGCAGTGCTAGGAGCGGGACGAGCTCCTACGAGCAGTACTTC	CSARSGTSSYEQYF
TRBV12-3/TRBV12-4	TRBJ1-6	many	-	TGTGCCAGCAGTTTAACCGGGGGGAATTCACCCCTCCACTTT	CASSLTGGNSPLHF
TRBV12-3/TRBV12-4	TRBJ2-7	few	-	TGTGCCAGCAGCCTATCAGGCAGGGGCCACGAGCAGTACTTC	CASSLSGRGHEQYF
TRBV11-2	TRBJ1-1	few	-	TGTGCCAGCAGCTTTGGACTGACGACGACCACTGAAGCTTTCTTT	CASSFGLTTTTEAFF
TRBV29-1	TRBJ2-7	many	-	TGCAGCGTATTAAATAGCGGTTACGAGCAGTACTTC	CSVLNSGYEQYF
TRBV2	TRBJ2-5	-	TRBD1	TGTGCCAGCAGTGCGCAGGGGGCCGACCAAGAGACCCAGTACTTC	CASSAQGADQETQYF
TRBV24-1	TRBJ2-1	few	-	TGTGCCACCAGTGACCCAGGCTACAATGAGCAGTTCTTC	CATSDPGYNEQFF
TRBV3-1	TRBJ2-5	-	-	TGTGCCAGCAGCCAAGTGCGAGATTCGGGGACAAAGGAGACCCAGTACTTC	CASSQVRDSGTKETQYF
TRBV20-1	TRBJ2-1	-	-	TGCAGTGCTACCGGCTCTGTGAATGAGCAGTTCTTC	CSATGSVNEQFF
TRBV29-1	TRBJ1-1	many	-	TGCAGCGTTGAGGGGCGAGCGGTGAACACTGAAGCTTTCTTT	CSVEGRAVNTEAFF
TRBV12-3/TRBV12-4	TRBJ2-5	few	-	TGTGCCAGCAGTTTAGCGCCTCTTTCCCAGTACTTC	CASSLAPLSQYF
TRBV5-5	TRBJ2-2	few	TRBD1	TGTGCCAGCAGCCCGGGACAGGGTATCACCGGGGAGCTGTTTTTT	CASSPGQGITGELFF
TRBV4-3	TRBJ2-3	-	-	TGCGCCAGCAGCCAAGATTTGAAGGGGTACCTCCAGCACACAGATACGCAGTATTTT	CASSQDLKGYLQHTDTQYF
TRBV11-2	TRBJ2-7	few	-	TGTGCCAGCAGCTTAGATTGGGGCAGGCACTCCTACGAGCAGTACTTC	CASSLDWGRHSYEQYF
TRBV20-1	TRBJ2-1	few	-	TGCAGTGCTAGAAGCTTCTATGAGCAGTTCTTC	CSARSFYEQFF
TRBV30	TRBJ1-6	-	-	TGTGCCTGGAGTGTAGTGGGTTCACCCCTCCACTTT	CAWSVVGSPLHF
TRBV10-1	TRBJ2-5	-	TRBD1	TGCGCCAGCAGTGAGTCGACAGGGGGACAAGAGACCCAGTACTTC	CASSESTGGQETQYF
TRBV29-1	TRBJ1-2	-	TRBD1	TGCAGCGTTGACGTGGACAGGGCGGGCTATGGCTACACCTTC	CSVDVDRAGYGYTF
TRBV4-3	TRBJ1-2	many	TRBD1	TGCGCCAGCAGCCAGGGGACAGCTGCTAACTATGGCTACACCTTC	CASSQGTAANYGYTF
TRBV12-3/TRBV12-4	TRBJ2-2	many	TRBD2	TGTGCCAGCAGTTTAGTCCGACTAGCGCTAAGCACCGGGGAGCTGTTTTTT	CASSLVRLALSTGELFF
TRBV10-3	TRBJ2-1	few	-	TGTGCCATCAGCGAGGGGGACCGGGGGAATGAGCAGTTCTTC	CAISEGDRGNEQFF
TRBV20-1	TRBJ2-7	-	TRBD2	TGCAGTGCTAGATCTAGCGGCCCCTACGAGCAGTACTTC	CSARSSGPYEQYF
TRBV6-1	TRBJ1-6	many	-	TGTGCCAGCAGTGAAGGCTTCGGAATAGGAACGGCACCCCTCCACTTT	CASSEGFGIGTAPLHF
TRBV5-1	TRBJ2-7	-	-	TGCGCCAGCAGCTACAACGACCTGATGATTGACGAGCAGTACTTC	CASSYNDLMIDEQYF
TRBV7-2	TRBJ2-2	-	TRBD1	TGTGCCAGCAAACAGGGGGTTAACACCGGGGAGCTGTTTTTT	CASKQGVNTGELFF
TRBV6-1	TRBJ1-5	many	-	TGTGCCAGCAGTCGCCAGGGGTCGAGCCAGCCCCAGCATTTT	CASSRQGSSQPQHF
TRBV6-1	TRBJ2-5	-	-	TGTGCCAGCACTACCCCGGGAGCAGAGACCCAGTACTTC	CASTTPGAETQYF
TRBV28	TRBJ1-6	many	-	TGTGCCAGCAGTCCCGATTGGGATTCACCCCTCCACTTT	CASSPDWDSPLHF
TRBV14	TRBJ1-1	-	-	TGTGCCAGCAGCCAAGTGTCGGTCCATGAAGCTTTCTTT	CASSQVSVHEAFF
TRBV5-1	TRBJ2-1	many	TRBD2	TGCGCCAGCAGCTTGGATTCTAGCGGTTACAATGAGCAGTTCTTC	CASSLDSSGYNEQFF
TRBV2	TRBJ2-3	few	TRBD2	TGTGCCAGCAGTGGGTTAGCGGGGTTTAACACAGATACGCAGTATTTT	CASSGLAGFNTDTQYF
TRBV20-1	TRBJ2-3	-	-	TGCAGTGCTAGTATCGGGGTAGATACGCAGTATTTT	CSASIGVDTQYF
TRBV30	TRBJ2-3	few	-	TGTGCCTGGAGTGCTGGTGGCACAGATACGCAGTATTTT	CAWSAGGTDTQYF
TRBV4-1	TRBJ1-2	once	-	TGCGCCAGCAGCCAGACTCAGGGAAATGGCTACACCTTC	CASSQTQGNGYTF
TRBV2	TRBJ2-7	few	TRBD2	TGTGCCACCGAAGGGACTATAAGCGACGAGCAGTACTTC	CATEGTISDEQYF
TRBV20-1	TRBJ2-2	few	TRBD1	TGCAGTGCTAGGGGGACAGGGATTGATACCGGGGAGCTGTTTTTT	CSARGTGIDTGELFF
TRBV12-3/TRBV12-4	TRBJ1-1	few	-	TGTGCCAGCAGTTTTAGTAACAGGCAAAATCCGGCTTTCTTT	CASSFSNRQNPAFF
TRBV18	TRBJ2-1	few	-	TGTGCCAGCTCACCATATGGACAGCCTCGCAATGAGCAGTTCTTC	CASSPYGQPRNEQFF
TRBV12-3/TRBV12-4	TRBJ2-1	-	-	TGTACCAGCAGTTTAGGGGGGAGGGGGCCCTACAATGAGCAGTTCTTC	CTSSLGGRGPYNEQFF
TRBV11-1	TRBJ2-3	few	-	TGTGCCAGCAGCTTAGCGCAGGGCGGAGCAAGCACAGATACGCAGTATTTT	CASSLAQGGASTDTQYF
TRBV11-2	TRBJ2-3	few	-	TGTGCCAGCAGCTTACTGTTCCCTAGCACAGATACGCAGTATTTT	CASSLLFPSTDTQYF
TRBV2	TRBJ2-5	many	-	TGTGCCAGCAGTGAAGACGCAAGAGGAAAAGAGACCCAGTACTTC	CASSEDARGKETQYF
TRBV2	TRBJ2-6	-	-	TGTGCCAGCAATCGGCGGGGGGCCAACGTCCTGACTTTC	CASNRRGANVLTF
TRBV5-5	TRBJ2-3	many	TRBD1	TGTGCCAGCAGCCGGGGACAGGGCACAGATACGCAGTATTTT	CASSRGQGTDTQYF
TRBV20-1	TRBJ2-1	-	TRBD2	TGCAGTGCTGAAGATACAAGCGGGAGGGCCGGGGATGAGCAGTTCTTC	CSAEDTSGRAGDEQFF
TRBV7-8	TRBJ2-4	few	TRBD2	TGTGCCAGCAGCGAGGGACTAGCGGGAGGTTGGGCCAAAAACATTCAGTACTTC	CASSEGLAGGWAKNIQYF
TRBV5-1	TRBJ2-7	-	-	TGCGCCAGCAGCTTGCAGTGGGGGGCCTACGAGCAGTACTTC	CASSLQWGAYEQYF
TRBV3-1	TRBJ2-5	-	TRBD2	TGTGCCAGCAGCAACGGACTAGCGGGGGGTCGAGAGACCCAGTACTTC	CASSNGLAGGRETQYF
TRBV4-2	TRBJ2-3	-	TRBD2	TGTGCCAGCAGCCAACATAGCGGGGTTAACACAGATACGCAGTATTTT	CASSQHSGVNTDTQYF